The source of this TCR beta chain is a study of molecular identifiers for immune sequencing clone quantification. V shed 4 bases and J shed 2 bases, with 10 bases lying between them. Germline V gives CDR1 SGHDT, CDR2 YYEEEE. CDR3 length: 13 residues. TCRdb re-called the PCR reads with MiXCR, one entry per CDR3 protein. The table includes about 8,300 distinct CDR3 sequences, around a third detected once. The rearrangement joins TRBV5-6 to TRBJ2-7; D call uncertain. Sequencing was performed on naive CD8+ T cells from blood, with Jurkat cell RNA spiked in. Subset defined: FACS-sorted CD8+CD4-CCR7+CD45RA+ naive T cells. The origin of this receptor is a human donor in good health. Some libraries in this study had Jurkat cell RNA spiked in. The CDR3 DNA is TGTGCCAGCAGCATGGTTCCGACCTACGAGCAGTACTTC. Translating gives CASSMVPTYEQYF.